The clone carrying this T cell receptor (beta chain) occurred many times. What it recognizes is unknown. MiXCR, applied by TCRdb to the 5' RACE reads, yields one record per CDR3 protein. Of some 65,000 distinct CDR3 sequences listed, 16% are singletons. With 4 bases clipped from V and 4 bases from J, the junction kept 15 bases outside the gene matches. This CDR3 region has 16 residues. CDR1 and CDR2 (germline): GTSNPN, SVGIG (reference sequence). The data were obtained in a study of T-cell memory formation after mild COVID-19. Study information: TCR clustering was largely donor specific.

Study findings and constraints: Mainly in CM and EM were contracting CD4+ clones; CD8+ were in EMRA. Some responding clones appeared in pre-infection memory, suggesting cross-reactive memory joined. A second wave of clones peaked on day 37, and their SARS-CoV-2 specificity went unconfirmed.

This TCR came from an adult woman who had mild COVID-19 (a few samples of this study predate the infection). Cell type and time point are not known. Sequenced sample: PBMCs or a T cell subset sorted from them (not recorded which). The chain employs TRBV30 and TRBJ1-2, with 7 nucleotides matching TRBD1. The CDR3 DNA follows: TGTGCCTGGAAACCCCGACAGGGAGGGGATGGCTATGGCTACACCTTC. This gives the protein CAWKPRQGGDGYGYTF.